These 20 T cell receptor beta chains came from one sample sequenced in a study of T cell responses to AZD1222 COVID-19 vaccine. Assay used: immunoSEQ multiplex PCR; TCRdb lists only in-frame clones, some missing. The data show some 71,000 clones, roughly nine tenths seen once. Sequencing was performed on peripheral blood, taken 28 days after the second AZD1222 dose. The receptors originated from an adult who received the AZD1222 COVID-19 vaccine.

This chain connects TRBV19 to TRBJ2-7, with TRBD1 identical over 8 bases. The CDR3 contains 15 residues. V gave up 0 bases and J gave up 4 bases; unmatched junction bases: 5. The germline V gene encodes CDR1 LNHDA and CDR2 SQIVND (reference sequence). The CDR3 nucleotides are TGTGCCAGTAGTATAGACTGGACAGGGAGTTACGAGCAGTACTTC. This gives the protein CASSIDWTGSYEQYF.

The V gene is TRBV29-1, the J gene TRBJ2-1; the match to TRBD1 covers 11 bases. This CDR3 has 15 amino acids. Trimming removed 0 bases from V and 6 bases from J; junction bases left unmatched: 4. Germline values: CDR1 SQVTM, CDR2 ANQGSEA. CDR3 coding DNA: TGCAGCGTTGAAGAAGGGACAGGGGGGGGCAATGAGCAGTTCTTC. This translates into CSVEEGTGGGNEQFF.

This chain connects TRBV27 to TRBJ1-1; perhaps TRBD1 as D (5 bases). This CDR3 has 13 amino acids. V lost 3 bases and J lost 2, with 7 bases in between. Germline assignment: CDR1 MNHEY and CDR2 SMNVEV (reference sequence). The CDR3 DNA reads as TGTGCCAGCAGTTTCGACAGCAACACTGAAGCTTTCTTT. Protein: CASSFDSNTEAFF.

In DNA form, the CDR3 reads TGTGCCAGCAGCCAAGCGAGAATCACTGAAGCTTTCTTT. This sequence encodes CASSQARITEAFF. V is TRBV14 and J is TRBJ1-1; D remains ambiguous. Trimming took 1 base from V and 4 from J, leaving 7 bases between them. The CDR3 consists of 13 residues. Germline CDR1 and CDR2: SGHDN and FVKESK. Full variable domain (outside the CDR3, taken from reference TRBV14 and TRBJ1-1): EAGVTQFPSHSVIEKGQTVTLRCDPISGHDNLYWYRRVMGKEIKFLLHFVKESKQDESGMPNNRFLAERTGGTYSTLKVQPAELEDSGVYFCASSQARITEAFFGQGTRLTVV.

This sequence joins TRBV18 and TRBJ2-3, with 7 nucleotides matching TRBD1. Germline-derived CDR1 and CDR2 are KGHSH and LQKENI. V lost 4 bases, J lost 5 bases, and 6 bases stayed unmatched. The CDR3 consists of 14 residues. The CDR3 loop is CASSRGQDGDTQYF. Written as DNA, the CDR3 is TGTGCCAGCTCACGAGGACAGGACGGAGATACGCAGTATTTT.

A word on this clone: Germline is not matched at one junction end, which may reflect a read error. The CDR3 protein is CASSRDSPSRDF. The DNA of the CDR3 is TGTGCCAGCAGCCGCGACAGCCCTTCCCGGGACTTC. The chain recombines TRBV7-9 with TRBJ2-5; a weak D match, TRBD1 (5 bases). Germline CDR1 and CDR2: SEHNR and FQNEAQ (reference sequence). This CDR3 has 12 residues. The variable domain in full, with the rest retrieved from reference TRBV7-9 and TRBJ2-5, is DTGVSQNPRHKITKRGQNVTFRCDPISEHNRLYWYRQTLGQGPEFLTYFQNEAQLEKSRLLSDRFSAERPKGSFSTLEIQRTEQGDSAMYLCASSRDSPSRDFGPGTRLLVL.

This clone was counted once. This chain links TRBV5-1 with TRBJ1-1; 7 nucleotides align to TRBD1. Unmatched junction bases numbered 7, after V lost 4 bases and J lost 7 bases. Per germline, CDR1 SGHRS and CDR2 YFSETQ. The CDR3 covers 13 residues. The CDR3 nucleotides read TGCGCCAGCAGCGCAGACAGGGAAGGTGAAGCTTTCTTT. Residues: CASSADREGEAFF.

About this clone itself: Different DNA sequences within this sample yield the same CDR3. CDR3: CASSYRGQGTYEQYF. The CDR3 bases are TGTGCCAGCAGTTATCGTGGACAGGGGACCTACGAGCAGTACTTC. V and J are TRBV6-5 and TRBJ2-7, with 9 bases identical to TRBD1. In germline, CDR1 is MNHEY, CDR2 SVGAGI. This CDR3 has 15 amino acids. V shed 3 bases and J 2 bases; nucleotides not matched to a gene: 5.

The chain uses TRBV19 and TRBJ1-6, with D maybe TRBD1 (5 bases). The CDR3 is 16 amino acids. CDR1 and CDR2 from the germline V gene are LNHDA and SQIVND (reference sequence). Trimming took off 4 bases at V and 9 bases at J, with 19 bases between the two ends. CDR3: CASSTNRDPNSSPLHF. The CDR3, as DNA: TGTGCCAGTAGTACAAACCGGGACCCAAACAGTTCACCCCTCCACTTT.

V and J are TRBV7-7 and TRBJ2-2, with a weak D call TRBD1 (6 bases). Germline CDR1 reads SSHAT; CDR2 reads FNYEAQ (reference sequence). Trimming took 8 bases from V and 5 from J, leaving 12 bases between them. The CDR3 sequence is 13 residues long. CDR3 in amino acids: CASGGSLTGELFF. The DNA of the CDR3 is TGTGCCAGCGGGGGCAGCTTAACCGGGGAGCTGTTTTTT. The full variable domain, completed using reference TRBV7-7 and TRBJ2-2, is GAGVSQSPRYKVTKRGQDVTLRCDPISSHATLYWYQQALGQGPEFLTYFNYEAQPDKSGLPSDRFSAERPEGSISTLTIQRTEQRDSAMYRCASGGSLTGELFFGEGSRLTVL.

The gene calls are TRBV7-9 and TRBJ2-1; 9 nucleotides line up with TRBD2. Trimming took 4 bases from V and 6 from J; bases not matched to a gene: 19. The V gene's germline CDR1 is SEHNR and CDR2 FQNEAQ (reference sequence). This CDR3 region has 19 residues. The CDR3 DNA sequence: TGTGCCAGCAGCTCCACCCGAGTTTATCGGACTAGCGACCGCAATGAGCAGTTCTTC. The encoded protein is CASSSTRVYRTSDRNEQFF.

The chain is built from TRBV5-4 and TRBJ1-3; perhaps TRBD1 as D (6 bases). V lost 4 bases to trimming and J lost 1 base, with 9 bases between them. This CDR3 has 14 residues. Looked up from germline, CDR1 is SGHNT and CDR2 is YYREEE (reference sequence). CDR3 region: CASSTTGSGNTIYF. The CDR3 DNA reads TGTGCCAGCAGCACTACAGGGTCTGGAAACACCATATATTTT. The whole variable domain, filled in from reference TRBV5-4 and TRBJ1-3, reads ETGVTQSPTHLIKTRGQQVTLRCSSQSGHNTVSWYQQALGQGPQFIFQYYREEENGRGNFPPRFSGLQFPNYSSELNVNALELDDSALYLCASSTTGSGNTIYFGEGSWLTVV.

This clone was detected only a few times. Different DNA sequences within this sample yield the same CDR3. The V and J genes are TRBV4-1 and TRBJ2-3, with 10 bases lining up with TRBD1. This CDR3 has 15 amino acids. Germline trimming cut 4 bases from V and 3 bases from J; bases unmatched to any gene: 4. Germline CDR1 is MGHRA and CDR2 is YSYEKL. The CDR3 coding sequence is TGCGCCAGCAGCCGATCGGGACAGGGGACAGATACGCAGTATTTT. This codes for CASSRSGQGTDTQYF.

The chain has TRBV27 and TRBJ1-2; TRBD1 aligns across 10 bases. This CDR3 contains 14 residues. Germline V gene sequence: CDR1 MNHEY, CDR2 SMNVEV (reference sequence). The ends lost 6 bases at V and 4 bases at J; junction bases unmatched: 5. The CDR3 nucleotides read TGTGCCAGCAGGACAGGGGGCGTTGGCTATGGCTACACCTTC. Translation: CASRTGGVGYGYTF.

The gene calls are TRBV11-3 and TRBJ2-2; D gene ambiguous. Deletions cut 7 bases from V and 6 bases from J, with 12 bases between. The CDR3 consists of 13 residues. Germline V CDR1 and CDR2: SGHNT, YENEEA. DNA of the CDR3: TGTGCCAGCACCTCCCGGGCTCCCGGGGAGCTGTTTTTT. Translated, it gives CASTSRAPGELFF.

This chain connects TRBV30 to TRBJ2-7; tentative D call: TRBD1 (6 bases). V lost 6 bases, J lost 6 bases, and 12 bases lay in between. CDR1 GTSNPN and CDR2 SVGIG come from the germline V gene (reference sequence). This CDR3 has 11 residues. The CDR3 loop is CACLEGGEQYF. The CDR3, as DNA: TGTGCCTGCCTCGAAGGGGGCGAGCAGTACTTC.

This chain links TRBV11-2 with TRBJ2-3; D is unclear. CDR1 is SGHAT and CDR2 is FQNNGV in the germline V gene. The V gene lost 5 bases and the J gene lost 3 bases, with 6 bases spanning the gap. The CDR3 is made up of 12 amino acids. CDR3: CASSPWTDTQYF. The CDR3 DNA sequence: TGTGCCAGCAGCCCCTGGACAGATACGCAGTATTTT.

This chain uses TRBV4-3 with TRBJ2-7, with D perhaps TRBD2 (6 bases). The CDR3 spans 15 residues. Germline lookup yields CDR1 LGHNA and CDR2 YSLEER. V was cut by 2 bases and J by 1 base, with 12 bases left in between. This CDR3 reads CASSQSPGASYEQYF. For the CDR3, the DNA is TGCGCCAGCAGCCAATCGCCGGGAGCGTCCTACGAGCAGTACTTC.

This clone was seen once. The chain has TRBV18 and TRBJ2-7, with D possibly matching TRBD1 (6 bases). Germline V gene lookup returns CDR1 KGHSH and CDR2 LQKENI. The CDR3 has 14 amino acids. Trimming left V 5 bases short and J 0 bases short, with 11 bases between. The CDR3 sequence: CASSNRDGSYEQYF. CDR3 nucleotides: TGTGCCAGCTCAAACAGGGATGGCTCCTACGAGCAGTACTTC.

The chain joins TRBV6-5 to TRBJ1-6; D remains unclear. V was trimmed by 0 bases and J by 0 bases, leaving 6 bases between them. CDR1 and CDR2 (germline): MNHEY, SVGAGI. The CDR3 contains 16 residues. The CDR3 sequence: CASSYSSGSYNSPLHF. The CDR3 nucleotides are TGTGCCAGCAGTTACTCGAGCGGCTCCTATAATTCACCCCTCCACTTT.